A single T cell receptor (beta chain) is shown here with its context. At least ten counts were recorded for this clonotype. The specificity of this receptor is unknown. No much larger clonotype is one base removed from it; base qualities were not supplied. Preparation of the library involved UMI-ligation and nested PCR. The beta constant-region primer consisted of an equimolar mixture of two oligonucleotides that together covered TRBC1 and TRBC2. Four rounds of PCR were used to amplify ligated cDNA, with nested alpha and beta constant-region primers being used together with the SP2 primer. A single-stranded oligonucleotide bearing the SP2 primer plus a 12-nucleotide UMI was ligated onto the 3' end of the cDNA by T4 RNA ligase 1. Incubation of the ligation reaction lasted about 19-24 hours at 16 degrees C. To avoid over-amplification, PCR2 was usually performed as a SYBR Green qPCR and halted once a predetermined threshold was reached. Agencourt AMPure XP magnetic beads were used for all purifications after the first. Library amounts were measured by Qubit and library quality was assessed on a TapeStation, where the main peak was expected at around 650 bp. The pooled libraries were sequenced on an Illumina MiSeq using v2 2x251 paired-end kits, which usually yielded roughly 0.85-2.1 million reads per sample. Each sample library was pooled at roughly 4.1 nM, and roughly 4.5-8% PhiX was included to improve cluster recognition. Under the source paper's analysis protocol: V and J genes were assigned to Demultiplexor-processed FASTQ reads by Decombinator through tag matching, with a single base-pair mismatch being allowed. Collapsinator relied on UMIs to fix sequencing errors as well as frequency errors caused by PCR heterogeneity. CDR3Translator translated TCRs and extracted CDR3s from the conserved cysteine to the FGXG phenylalanine, flagging non-productive sequences. Gini, Shannon entropy and inverse Simpson indices were calculated on repertoires that had been subsampled to equal numbers of UMI-defined TCRs. Within the linear range, a power law was fitted by maximum likelihood to the distributions of clonotype abundance. For one naive CD8 sample, the pipeline and MIGEC produced similar UMI counts, unique TCR numbers and clonal distributions. The repertoires were searched for approximately 7,000 CMV-associated CDR3 sequences that had been compiled from VDJdb and a published dataset. TCRdb's own reprocessing of the public reads used fastp at Q25 and MiXCR and kept productive beta chains. Rows matching on CDR3 protein sequence are summarized as one entry with the most common DNA and genes. The V and J calls were determined by TCRdb, not by the authors. The sample table holds 8,500 to 10,000 distinct CDR3 sequences, of which 4.5% to 7% were seen once. Jointly, the top ten make up roughly 50% of the sample.

From the second PCR step onward, the TCR alpha chain libraries and the TCR beta chain libraries were amplified separately. The CMV status of each donor was determined by measuring IFNgamma production from CD4+ T cells after fresh PBMCs had been stimulated overnight with CMV viral lysate. CD4 T cells were positively selected with Miltenyi beads, followed by positive selection of CD8 T cells from the CD4-negative fraction. Cells stained for CD3, CD4, CD8, CD45RA, CD27 and a live/dead dye were sorted on a BD Aria II into four subsets by CD45RA and CD27. Effector memory cells were sorted as CD45RA-CD27-, whereas EMRA cells were sorted as CD45RA+CD27-. Blood came from three healthy volunteers, each fractionated into CD4 and CD8 T cells and then into four differentiation subsets. Approximately 0.13 L of peripheral blood was drawn per donor, and PBMC were isolated by Ficoll-Paque PLUS density-gradient centrifugation. After sorting, cells were lysed in RLT buffer, RNA was extracted using a Qiagen RNeasy kit, and the extracted RNA was stored at -80 degrees C.

This entry belongs to a study of naive and memory T cell subsets listed by TCRdb under 2017. For context, the study as a whole: Sorted naive and memory T cell subsets from peripheral blood were analyzed in the study using a UMI-based, open-source pipeline for TCR alpha and beta sequencing. IgG serology results and the functional CMV T cell responses were in complete agreement. RNA was DNase-treated and reverse transcribed with TCR constant-region primers, mostly using SuperScript III. Broader findings and caveats from the paper: Clonotypes were defined as single alpha or beta chain sequences, not paired alpha/beta receptors. TCR abundance followed a power law with an exponent that was different for naive and memory subsets but consistent across the three individuals. RNA-based TCR counts may be influenced by expression changes linked to T cell activation and differentiation. In both CD4 and CD8 cells, the Gini index increased while Shannon and inverse Simpson diversity decreased from naive through CM, EM and EMRA. The repertoire findings for the naive and memory subsets could not be validated against a ground truth, as none was available. After error correction, only a single occurrence was seen for over 95% of naive TCR sequences, so much steeper abundance distributions were produced than in memory subsets.

Including cysteine and phenylalanine, the CDR3 has 12 amino acids. The entry retains the CDR3 DNA only, 36 bases that are in frame from base 1. Via the germline V gene, CDR1 is SGHNT and CDR2 YENEEA. Trimming takes 8 bases from V and 4 bases from J, and the germline ends sit 9 bases apart. The sample comprised CD4+ TEMRA cells from blood. Reading the label with the study, this specimen's cell subset or site is: effector memory re-expressing CD45RA, CD45RA+ CD27-. The chain is made from TRBV11-3 and TRBJ2-1, with the D call perhaps TRBD1 or TRBD2, each one matching 5 bases. The receptor's source is a human donor in good health. The nucleotides are TGTGCCAGCGGGACCAAATACAATGAGCAGTTCTTC. Its translation reads: CASGTKYNEQFF.